Listed here is a single T cell receptor (beta chain). The record originates from a study of radiation and T cells in renal cell carcinoma. Time point given: blood 2 weeks post-SBRT. Treatment here: 15 Gy SBRT to primary tumor, nephrectomy 4 weeks later. The tumor was a clear cell renal cell carcinoma. Profiled with immunoSEQ multiplex PCR; TCRdb holds only in-frame clones, not every one. Of some 120,000 clones listed, about 88% were seen once; the top ten hold 5.5% to 6.5%. This specimen consisted of blood, obtained from a patient whose treatment included radiotherapy and nephrectomy. This sequence originates from a woman aged 65 to 85 with renal cell carcinoma.

The CDR3 region is CASSLGASGGPTDTQYF. The CDR3 DNA reads TGTGCCAGCAGCTTAGGGGCTAGCGGGGGCCCCACAGATACGCAGTATTTT. V is TRBV7-9 and J is TRBJ2-3; 10 nucleotides align to TRBD2. Germline V gives CDR1 SEHNR, CDR2 FQNEAQ (reference sequence). The CDR3 extends over 17 amino acids. The ends lost 1 base at V and 2 bases at J; junction bases unmatched: 6.